One and the same sample provided the 12 T cell receptor beta chains below, sequenced in a study of T cell repertoires in cytomegalovirus infection. In TCRdb, the reads were re-called with MiXCR into one record per CDR3 protein. In the table there are about 740,000 distinct CDR3 sequences, 35% of which are singletons. Sequences were obtained from PBMCs. These receptors originate from a human donor in good health (CMV status not recorded). Some clones in this sample may be carry-over from other donors' samples.

The chain carries TRBV28 and TRBJ1-1; 9 nucleotides align to TRBD1. The V gene end was trimmed by 3 bases and the J gene end by 5 bases; junction bases not matched to a gene: 13. Germline V lookup: CDR1 MDHEN, CDR2 SYDVKM. The CDR3 is 17 residues long. As DNA, the CDR3 is TGTGCCAGCAGTTTTTGGGGACAGGGAATTTTGGGGACTGAAGCTTTCTTT. Amino acid sequence: CASSFWGQGILGTEAFF.

This clonotype has just a few counts. This chain uses TRBV7-9 with TRBJ1-2; 7 bases align to TRBD1. The CDR3 contains 14 residues. With V trimmed by 0 bases and J by 8 bases, 6 bases remained unmatched. Germline loops: CDR1 SEHNR, CDR2 FQNEAQ (reference sequence). The CDR3 protein is CASSLADHRGGYTF. DNA for the CDR3: TGTGCCAGCAGCTTAGCTGATCACAGGGGCGGCTACACCTTC.

This clonotype was found many times. This chain connects TRBV7-8 to TRBJ2-3; no clear D gene. The CDR3 consists of 17 residues. Germline lookup yields CDR1 SGHVS and CDR2 FQNEAQ. V lost 4 bases to trimming and J lost 2 bases, with 19 bases between them. The CDR3, as DNA: TGTGCCAGCAGCTCTCGCCCGGCAGGTCAGAACACAGATACGCAGTATTTT. Translating gives CASSSRPAGQNTDTQYF.

The sample holds many counts of this clonotype. CDR3 amino acids: CASSLGGTYNEQFF. Here the CDR3 DNA reads TGTGCCAGCAGCTTAGGCGGGACCTACAATGAGCAGTTCTTC. The chain carries TRBV28 and TRBJ2-1, with D perhaps matching TRBD2 (6 bases). This CDR3 has 14 amino acids. V was clipped by 6 bases and J by 2 bases, with 11 bases between them. CDR1 and CDR2 from the germline V gene are MDHEN and SYDVKM.

About this clonotype itself: The CDR3 ends on some other residue instead of the conserved phenylalanine or tryptophan, so this is likely a read error. The rearrangement joins TRBV19 to TRBJ2-2, with a weak D call TRBD1 (6 bases). From germline, CDR1 is LNHDA and CDR2 SQIVND (reference sequence). The CDR3 runs to 15 residues. With 7 bases removed from V and 1 base from J, the gap between germline ends came to 13 bases. CDR3: CASNPRQENTGELFV. The CDR3, as DNA: TGTGCCAGTAACCCACGACAGGAGAACACCGGGGAGCTGTTTGTT.

The J gene is TRBJ1-2, the V gene TRBV5-1; D gene ambiguous. Trimming shortened V by 0 bases and J by 3 bases, and 15 bases separated the two germline ends. The CDR3 is made up of 16 amino acids. Germline V gene lookup returns CDR1 SGHRS and CDR2 YFSETQ. The CDR3 region has the DNA TGCGCCAGCAGCTTGGGCCAGGCCACCTCCTACTATGGCTACACCTTC. Its translation is CASSLGQATSYYGYTF. Based on the CDR3 plus reference TRBV5-1 and TRBJ1-2, the full variable domain is KAGVTQTPRYLIKTRGQQVTLSCSPISGHRSVSWYQQTPGQGLQFLFEYFSETQRNKGNFPGRFSGRQFSNSRSEMNVSTLELGDSALYLCASSLGQATSYYGYTFGSGTRLTVV.

CDR3 bases: TGTGCCAGCAGCTCACCCTCCTTGGGTACCTATGGCTACACCTTC. Translating gives CASSSPSLGTYGYTF. The V gene is TRBV7-2, the J gene TRBJ1-2; the D is unclear. The CDR3 spans 15 residues. V was clipped by 4 bases and J by 4 bases, with 16 bases between them. Germline values: CDR1 SGHTA, CDR2 FQGNSA. Full variable domain (rest looked up from reference TRBV7-2 and TRBJ1-2): GAGVSQSPSNKVTEKGKDVELRCDPISGHTALYWYRQSLGQGLEFLIYFQGNSAPDKSGLPSDRFSAERTGGSVSTLTIQRTQQEDSAVYLCASSSPSLGTYGYTFGSGTRLTVV.

The CDR3, as DNA: TGTGCCTGGAGCGGGGGGAATAATTCACCCCTCCACTTT. Protein product: CAWSGGNNSPLHF. The genes are TRBV30 and TRBJ1-6; D possibly corresponds to TRBD1 (5 bases). V gave up 3 bases and J gave up 5 bases, with 8 bases separating them. The CDR3 loop spans 13 amino acids. In germline, CDR1 is GTSNPN, CDR2 SVGIG (reference sequence).

This clonotype was detected a few times. The chain uses TRBV11-2 and TRBJ1-2; 10 nucleotides align to TRBD1. Losses at the gene ends were 3 bases for V and 4 bases for J; bases not matched to a gene: 5. The CDR3 contains 15 residues. In germline, CDR1 is SGHAT, CDR2 FQNNGV. The CDR3 reads CASSFRDRGLYGYTF. The CDR3 DNA is TGTGCCAGCAGCTTCCGGGACAGGGGTCTCTATGGCTACACCTTC.

This chain connects TRBV6-5 to TRBJ1-1; possibly TRBD1 for D (6 bases). Germline CDR1 and CDR2: MNHEY and SVGAGI. CDR3 length equals 14 residues. The V end was cut by 5 bases, the J end by 7 bases, with 17 bases between. DNA of the CDR3: TGTGCCAGCAGTCCCCGGAGGGGGGACCGTGAAGCTTTCTTT. It specifies CASSPRRGDREAFF.

A remark on this clonotype: At one end, the junction sequence differs from germline, possibly due to a read error. The chain recombines TRBV5-1 with TRBJ2-1, with 11 bases fitting TRBD2. CDR1 and CDR2 from the germline V gene are SGHRS and YFSETQ. This CDR3 has 16 residues. For the CDR3, the DNA is TGCGCCAGCAGCTTACCGGGACTAGCGGTGTACAATAAGCAGTTCTTC. It specifies CASSLPGLAVYNKQFF.

This clonotype appeared many times. The chain carries TRBV28 and TRBJ2-3; D unclear. CDR1 MDHEN and CDR2 SYDVKM come from the germline V gene. The CDR3 has 16 residues. Trimming removed 2 bases at V and 2 bases at J, with 14 bases between. CDR3 residues: CASSLRVSLNTDTQYF. The CDR3 region has the DNA TGTGCCAGCAGTTTAAGGGTTTCCCTTAACACAGATACGCAGTATTTT.